The sequence of this T cell receptor beta chain was determined in a study of T cells after yellow fever vaccination. Points from the study as a whole: Most clones from primary vaccination were detected again post-booster (96% CD4, 88% CD8).

One entry per CDR3 protein results from TCRdb running MiXCR on the 5' RACE reads. The sample shows 300,000 to 350,000 distinct CDR3 sequences, around 4.3% of them seen only once. V lost 4 bases, J lost 6 bases, and 10 bases stayed unmatched. CDR3 length: 14 amino acids. CDR1 and CDR2 from the germline V gene are SGDLS and YYNGEE. There are many counts of this clonotype. Its target is unknown. The chain is built from TRBV9 and TRBJ2-7, with 7 bases that match TRBD1. Sequencing used PBMCs, obtained 15 days after the yellow fever booster vaccination. The receptor was derived from a man aged 18 to 29 who received the YFV17D yellow fever vaccine. This chain's CDR3 is CASSPRDSSPEQYF. The CDR3 nucleotides read TGTGCCAGCAGCCCACGGGACAGTTCCCCCGAGCAGTACTTC.